Described below is a single TCR beta chain sequence and its context. TCRdb's table, derived via immunoSEQ multiplex PCR, lists solely in-frame clones and lacks some. The sample has about 150,000 clones; around 83% are singletons. Germline values: CDR1 SGHTA, CDR2 FQGNSA. Unmatched junction bases numbered 9, after V lost 6 bases and J lost 7 bases. The CDR3 consists of 15 residues. The data stem from a study of blood T cell repertoires in COVID-19. Study as a whole: T cells, B-cell-depleted T cells, or PBMCs provided the cDNA or gDNA that served as material.

The specimen was peripheral blood. The V gene is TRBV7-2, the J gene TRBJ2-2; 9 bases map to TRBD1. This TCR was recovered from a woman between 45 and 60 years old with acute or convalescent COVID-19. CDR3 in DNA: TGTGCCAGCAGTACCGGGACAGGGATAATCGGGGAGCTGTTTTTT. Translating it yields CASSTGTGIIGELFF. Using reference TRBV7-2 and TRBJ2-2 for the parts outside the CDR3, the full variable domain is GAGVSQSPSNKVTEKGKDVELRCDPISGHTALYWYRQSLGQGLEFLIYFQGNSAPDKSGLPSDRFSAERTGGSVSTLTIQRTQQEDSAVYLCASSTGTGIIGELFFGEGSRLTVL.